This T cell receptor (beta chain) was obtained from a study of OX40 agonist ivuxolimab in advanced cancers. Background on the study: The patients received agonistic anti-OX40 (CD134) antibody ivuxolimab. Males comprised about 78% of the group, whose mean age was around 62 years (range 23 to 79).

Produced via immunoSEQ multiplex PCR; TCRdb's table is partial and in-frame only. The sample yields about 20,000 clones, 75% to 85% seen once. The CDR3 sequence is 16 residues long. This specimen was CD4+ or CD8+ T cells sorted from blood, taken in a trial of the OX40 agonist ivuxolimab. The chain uses TRBV21-1 and TRBJ1-5; TRBD1, the table's D call, lacks a check against the DNA. TRBV21-1 counts as a pseudogene. The receptor was isolated from an adult with an advanced solid tumor such as melanoma, head and neck, liver or kidney cancer. The CDR3 DNA reads as TGTGCCAGCAGCAAAGTTTCAGGGGGCACAAATCAGCCCCAGCATTTT. Protein product: CASSKVSGGTNQPQHF.